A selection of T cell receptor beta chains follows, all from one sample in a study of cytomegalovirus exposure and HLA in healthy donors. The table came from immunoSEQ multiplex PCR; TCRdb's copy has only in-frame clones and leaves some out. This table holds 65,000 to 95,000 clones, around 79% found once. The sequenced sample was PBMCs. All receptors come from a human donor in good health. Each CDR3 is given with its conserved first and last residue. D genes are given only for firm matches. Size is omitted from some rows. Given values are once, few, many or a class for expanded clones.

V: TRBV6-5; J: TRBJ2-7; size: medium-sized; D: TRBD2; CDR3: CASSYRRGGHYEQYF; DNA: TGTGCCAGCAGTTATCGCCGGGGGGGCCACTACGAGCAGTACTTC
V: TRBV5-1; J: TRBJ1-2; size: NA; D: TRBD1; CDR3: CASSLETGRINYGYTF; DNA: TGCGCCAGCAGCTTGGAGACAGGGAGAATTAACTATGGCTACACCTTC
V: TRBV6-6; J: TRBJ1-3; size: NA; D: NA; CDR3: CASRAGRFGNTIYF; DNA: TGTGCCAGCAGGGCGGGACGTTTTGGAAACACCATATATTTT
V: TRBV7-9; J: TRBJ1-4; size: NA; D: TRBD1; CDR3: CASSSPPGQLNEKLFF; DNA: TGTGCCAGCAGCTCACCCCCGGGACAGCTCAATGAAAAACTGTTTTTT
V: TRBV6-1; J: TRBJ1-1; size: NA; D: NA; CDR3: CASSDPDRGGNTEAFF; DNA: TGTGCCAGCAGTGATCCGGACCGGGGTGGGAACACTGAAGCTTTCTTT
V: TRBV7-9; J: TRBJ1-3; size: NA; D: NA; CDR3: CASSSAGGSGNTIYF; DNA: TGTGCCAGCAGCTCAGCGGGAGGGTCTGGAAACACCATATATTTT
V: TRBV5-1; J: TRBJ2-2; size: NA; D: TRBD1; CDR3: CASSSGQGVTGELFF; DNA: TGCGCCAGCAGCTCGGGACAGGGGGTTACCGGGGAGCTGTTTTTT
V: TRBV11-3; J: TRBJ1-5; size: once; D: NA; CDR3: CASSLGLRVNNQPQHF; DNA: TGTGCCAGCAGCTTAGGCCTCAGGGTGAACAATCAGCCCCAGCATTTT
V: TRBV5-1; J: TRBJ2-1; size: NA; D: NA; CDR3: CASSLGRPHEQFF; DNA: TGCGCCAGCAGCTTGGGGCGGCCACATGAGCAGTTCTTC
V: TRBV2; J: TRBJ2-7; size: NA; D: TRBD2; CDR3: CASREGPSGVYEQYF; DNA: TGTGCCAGCAGAGAAGGCCCTAGCGGGGTATACGAGCAGTACTTC
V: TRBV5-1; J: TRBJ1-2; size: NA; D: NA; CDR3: CASSLGSAGLYGYTF; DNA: TGCGCCAGCAGCCTCGGGTCTGCGGGACTCTATGGCTACACCTTC
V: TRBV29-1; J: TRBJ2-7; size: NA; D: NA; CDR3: CSVEYAGDYEQYF; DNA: TGCAGCGTTGAGTACGCAGGGGACTACGAGCAGTACTTC
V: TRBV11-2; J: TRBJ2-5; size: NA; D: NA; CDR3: CASSFRARGMVETQYF; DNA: NA
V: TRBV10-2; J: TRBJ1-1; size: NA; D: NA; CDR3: CASSERGNTEAFF; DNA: TGCGCCAGCAGTGAGAGGGGGAACACTGAAGCTTTCTTT
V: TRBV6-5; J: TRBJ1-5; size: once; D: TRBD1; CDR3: CASSPDRGYNQPQHF; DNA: TGTGCCAGCAGTCCCGACAGGGGGTATAATCAGCCCCAGCATTTT
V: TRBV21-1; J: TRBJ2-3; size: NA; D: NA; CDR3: CASSKPLLGGGLPDTQYF; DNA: TGTGCCAGCAGCAAACCCCTACTAGGGGGGGGGCTCCCAGATACGCAGTATTTT
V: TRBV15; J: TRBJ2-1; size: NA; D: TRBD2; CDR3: CATSRDSGGAYNEQFF; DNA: TGTGCCACCAGCAGAGATTCCGGGGGGGCCTACAATGAGCAGTTCTTC
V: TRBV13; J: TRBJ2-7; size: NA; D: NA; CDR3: CASSYRLVPYEQYF; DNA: TGTGCCAGCAGCTATAGACTAGTTCCCTACGAGCAGTACTTC
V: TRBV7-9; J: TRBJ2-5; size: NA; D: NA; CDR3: CASFNGETQYF; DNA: TGTGCCAGCTTTAACGGAGAGACCCAGTACTTC
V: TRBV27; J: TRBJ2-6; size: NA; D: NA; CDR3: CASSPQVSGANVLTF; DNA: TGTGCCAGCAGTCCCCAGGTCTCTGGGGCCAACGTCCTGACTTTC
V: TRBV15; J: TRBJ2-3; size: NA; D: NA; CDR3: CATSREIRWAF; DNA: TGTGCCACCAGCAGAGAGATCAGGTGGGCCTTT
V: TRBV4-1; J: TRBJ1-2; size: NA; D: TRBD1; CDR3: CASSQDRVSGYTF; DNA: TGCGCCAGCAGCCAGGACAGGGTTTCTGGCTACACCTTC
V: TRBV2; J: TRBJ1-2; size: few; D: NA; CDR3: CASSEYRDYGYPF; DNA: TGTGCCAGCAGTGAATACAGAGACTATGGCTACCCCTTC
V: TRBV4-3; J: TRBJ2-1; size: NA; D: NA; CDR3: CASSQVVAPADEQFF; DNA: TGCGCCAGCAGCCAAGTGGTAGCGCCGGCGGATGAGCAGTTCTTC
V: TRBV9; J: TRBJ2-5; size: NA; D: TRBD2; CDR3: CASSVVGGSQETQYF; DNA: TGTGCCAGCAGCGTAGTCGGGGGGTCCCAAGAGACCCAGTACTTC
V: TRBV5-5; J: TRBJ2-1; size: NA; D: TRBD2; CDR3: CASLTSGASYNEQFF; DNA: TGTGCCAGTTTGACTAGCGGGGCTTCCTACAATGAGCAGTTCTTC
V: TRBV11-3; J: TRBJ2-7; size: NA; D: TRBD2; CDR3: CASSSGWGRDEQYF; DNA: TGTGCCAGCAGCTCAGGGTGGGGGAGGGACGAGCAGTACTTC
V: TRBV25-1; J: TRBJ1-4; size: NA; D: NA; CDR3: CASSEYGGRTNEKLFF; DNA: TGTGCCAGCAGTGAATATGGGGGCAGAACTAATGAAAAACTGTTTTTT
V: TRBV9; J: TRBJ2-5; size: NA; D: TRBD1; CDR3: CASSRTGHPGAQYF; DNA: TGTGCCAGCAGTAGGACAGGGCATCCCGGGGCCCAGTACTTC
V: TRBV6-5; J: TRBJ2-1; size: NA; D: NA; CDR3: CASSWGLYNEQFF; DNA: TGTGCCAGCAGTTGGGGACTGTACAATGAGCAGTTCTTC
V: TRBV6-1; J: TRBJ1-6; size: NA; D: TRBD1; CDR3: CASSRGGTGGPPLHF; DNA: TGTGCCAGCAGTCGAGGGGGAACAGGGGGCCCGCCCCTCCACTTT
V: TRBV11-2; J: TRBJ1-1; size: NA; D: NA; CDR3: CASSPTGKQAFF; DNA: TGTGCCAGCAGTCCAACAGGGAAGCAAGCTTTCTTT
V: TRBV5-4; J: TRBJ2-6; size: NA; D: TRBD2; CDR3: CASSSGLAGAGANVLTF; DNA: TGTGCCAGCAGTTCGGGACTAGCGGGGGCTGGGGCCAACGTCCTGACTTTC
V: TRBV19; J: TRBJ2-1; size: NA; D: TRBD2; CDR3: CASSIIAGGHHEQFF; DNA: TGTGCCAGTAGTATAATAGCGGGGGGCCACCATGAGCAGTTCTTC
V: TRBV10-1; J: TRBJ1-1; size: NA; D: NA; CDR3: CASTRPGQMNTEAFF; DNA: TGCGCCAGCACCAGGCCTGGACAGATGAACACTGAAGCTTTCTTT
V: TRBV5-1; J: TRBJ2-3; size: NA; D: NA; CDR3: CASRAGGADTQYF; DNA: TGCGCCAGCAGAGCCGGCGGCGCAGATACGCAGTATTTT